Below are 8 T cell receptor beta chains sequenced from a single sample in a study of T cells in Graves' hyperthyroidism and ophthalmopathy. TCR beta CDR3 regions were amplified from RNA. A set of HTBI primers served as the primers for a first-round RT-PCR of the TCR CDR3. TCRdb fed the multiplex PCR reads into MiXCR, producing one record per CDR3 protein. The sample consists of hundreds of thousands of distinct CDR3 sequences, 45% of them appearing once. The sample consisted of peripheral blood or thyroid tissue (not recorded which). The receptors originated from an adult man with Graves' disease, either hyperthyroidism or ophthalmopathy (not recorded which).

Comment on this clonotype: A junction boundary mismatches the germline segment, possibly from a read error. The rearrangement links TRBV7-3 to TRBJ2-7; maybe TRBD2 (6 bases). Germline V gives CDR1 SGHTA, CDR2 FQGTGA. The CDR3 has 13 amino acids. CDR3 nucleotide sequence: TGCGCCAGCAGCCATCCGGGACTGGGTGAGCAGTACTTC. The encoded protein is CASSHPGLGEQYF.

This clonotype has a handful of counts. The CDR3 region is CASRPGGARNQPQHF. As DNA, the CDR3 is TGCGCCAGCAGACCTGGGGGGGCGCGAAATCAGCCCCAGCATTTT. The J gene is TRBJ1-5, the V gene TRBV5-1; D perhaps matches TRBD1 (6 bases). CDR1 and CDR2 (germline): SGHRS, YFSETQ. The length of the CDR3 is 15 residues. Trimming left V 5 bases short and J 4 bases short, with 16 bases between.

This clonotype was counted ten times or more. This chain joins TRBV7-9 and TRBJ1-1, with D possibly TRBD1 on 5 matching bases. Looked up from germline, CDR1 is SEHNR and CDR2 is FQNEAQ (reference sequence). The CDR3 covers 13 residues. Trimming took off 7 bases at V and 1 base at J, with 10 bases between the two ends. Here the CDR3 DNA reads TGTGCCAGCACCGATAGGGGGAACACTGAAGCTTTCTTT. Its translation is CASTDRGNTEAFF.

About this clonotype: This likely comes from a read error, as the CDR3 has no conserved phenylalanine or tryptophan at its end. The DNA is omitted, as the CDR3 cannot be located on it reliably, and the CDR3 follows TCRdb's listing. This chain uses TRBV29-1 with TRBJ1-3; TRBD1, the table's D call, was not compared with the DNA. CDR1 is SQVTM and CDR2 is ANQGSEA in the germline V gene. With termini counted, the CDR3 has 8 amino acids. The CDR3 loop is CSVDPGNT.

This chain connects TRBV6-1 to TRBJ1-1; 9 nucleotides agree with TRBD1. The CDR3 covers 14 residues. Germline lookup yields CDR1 MNHNS and CDR2 SASEGT. The junction had 6 bases not matched to a gene; V was cut back by 6 bases and J by 4 bases. The CDR3 sequence: CASRFRDRATEAFF. CDR3 nucleotide sequence: TGTGCCAGCAGGTTCCGGGACAGGGCCACTGAAGCTTTCTTT.

In its sample, this clonotype was seen many times. V gene TRBV2 combines with J gene TRBJ2-7; 10 bases align to TRBD2. Germline CDR1 is SNHLY and CDR2 is FYNNEI. The CDR3 spans 14 residues. J gave up 2 bases and V 3 bases, and 1 base lay outside the gene matches. The CDR3 is CASSESGGAYEQYF. CDR3 DNA: TGTGCCAGCAGTGAGAGCGGGGGGGCCTACGAGCAGTACTTC.

This clonotype was recorded at least ten times. This rearrangement joins TRBV10-3 to TRBJ1-1; D might be TRBD1 (5 bases). The CDR3 runs 13 residues. Germline CDR1 and CDR2: ENHRY and SYGVKD. The V and J ends lost 2 bases and 1 base respectively, with 5 bases between them. The CDR3 sequence: CAISERGNTEAFF. The CDR3 DNA follows: TGTGCCATCAGTGAGAGGGGGAACACTGAAGCTTTCTTT.

Note on this clonotype: Germline is not matched at one junction end, which may reflect a read error. V usage is TRBV7-2 and J usage is TRBJ1-2; D may be TRBD1 (6 bases). The germline CDR1 and CDR2 sequences are SGHTA and FQGNSA. The CDR3 runs 17 residues. This chain's CDR3 is CASSHGTGGARDYGYTF. The CDR3 coding sequence is TGCGCCAGCAGCCATGGTACGGGGGGGGCGCGGGACTATGGCTACACCTTC.